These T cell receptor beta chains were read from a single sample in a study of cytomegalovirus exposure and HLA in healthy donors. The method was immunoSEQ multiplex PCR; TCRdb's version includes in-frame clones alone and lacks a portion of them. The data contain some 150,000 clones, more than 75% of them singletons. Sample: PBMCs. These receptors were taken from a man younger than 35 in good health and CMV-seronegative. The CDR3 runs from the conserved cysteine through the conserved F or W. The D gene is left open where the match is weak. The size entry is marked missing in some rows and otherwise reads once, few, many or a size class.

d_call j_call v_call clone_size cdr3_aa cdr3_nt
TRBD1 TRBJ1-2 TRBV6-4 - CASSVTGGGYGYTF TGTGCCAGCAGTGTGACAGGGGGCGGCTATGGCTACACCTTC
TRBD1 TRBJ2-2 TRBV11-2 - CASSSNRGAAGELFF TGTGCCAGCAGCTCGAACAGGGGAGCGGCCGGGGAGCTGTTTTTT
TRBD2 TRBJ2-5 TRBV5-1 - CASSWTSGIQETQYF TGCGCCAGCAGCTGGACTAGCGGGATCCAAGAGACCCAGTACTTC
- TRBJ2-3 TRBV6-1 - CASTPSRRSTDTQYF TGTGCCAGCACCCCCTCGCGGCGTAGCACAGATACGCAGTATTTT
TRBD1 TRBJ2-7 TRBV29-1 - CSVEEEDRGTYEQYF TGCAGCGTTGAAGAGGAGGACAGGGGGACCTACGAGCAGTACTTC
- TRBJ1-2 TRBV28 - CASNPRGGYGYTF TGTGCCAGCAACCCGAGGGGAGGCTATGGCTACACCTTC
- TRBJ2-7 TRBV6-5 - CASSYSNGLPPYEQYF TGTGCCAGCAGTTACTCGAATGGCCTTCCCCCCTACGAGCAGTACTTC
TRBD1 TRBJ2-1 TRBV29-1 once CSVAKGAVGEQFF TGCAGCGTTGCAAAGGGGGCTGTAGGTGAGCAGTTCTTC
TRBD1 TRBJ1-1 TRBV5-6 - CASSSDRGAFF TGTGCCAGCAGCTCTGACAGGGGAGCTTTCTTT
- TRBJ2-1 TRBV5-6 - CASSVGKLYNEQFF TGTGCCAGCAGCGTGGGAAAACTATACAATGAGCAGTTCTTC
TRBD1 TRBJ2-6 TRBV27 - CASTYTGAGANVLTF TGTGCCAGCACTTACACAGGGGCCGGGGCCAACGTCCTGACTTTC
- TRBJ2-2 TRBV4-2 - CASSQDILALNTGELFF TGTGCCAGCAGCCAAGATATACTAGCCTTGAACACCGGGGAGCTGTTTTTT
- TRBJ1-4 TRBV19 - CASSIFTATNEKLFF TGTGCCAGTAGTATTTTCACTGCAACTAATGAAAAACTGTTTTTT
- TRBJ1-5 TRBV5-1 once CASRGEGGNQPQHF TGCGCCAGCAGGGGCGAGGGTGGCAATCAGCCCCAGCATTTT
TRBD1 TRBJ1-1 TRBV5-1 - CASSLEGDSPDEAFF TGCGCCAGCAGCTTGGAAGGGGACAGCCCGGATGAAGCTTTCTTT
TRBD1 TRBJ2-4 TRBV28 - CASSFSTGGNIQYF TGTGCCAGCAGTTTTTCGACAGGGGGAAACATTCAGTACTTC
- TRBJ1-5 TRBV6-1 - CASSIQGVNQPQHF TGTGCCAGCAGCATACAGGGCGTAAATCAGCCCCAGCATTTT